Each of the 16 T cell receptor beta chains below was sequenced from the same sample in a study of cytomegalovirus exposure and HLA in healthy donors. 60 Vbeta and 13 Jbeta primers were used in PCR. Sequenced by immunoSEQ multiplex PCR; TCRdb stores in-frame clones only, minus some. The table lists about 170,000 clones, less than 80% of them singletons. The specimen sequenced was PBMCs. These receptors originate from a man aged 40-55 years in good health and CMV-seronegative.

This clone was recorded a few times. The chain's CDR3 is CASSLTGGSAFF. CDR3 nucleotides: TGTGCCAGCAGCCTCACAGGGGGCTCGGCTTTCTTT. V gene TRBV28 combines with J gene TRBJ1-1; 9 positions agree with TRBD1. After removal of 6 bases from V and 11 bases from J, the junction contained 7 bases not matched to a gene. CDR1 and CDR2 (germline): MDHEN, SYDVKM. This CDR3 contains 12 residues. Complete variable domain (other parts from reference TRBV28 and TRBJ1-1): DVKVTQSSRYLVKRTGEKVFLECVQDMDHENMFWYRQDPGLGLRLIYFSYDVKMKEKGDIPEGYSVSREKKERFSLILESASTNQTSMYLCASSLTGGSAFFGQGTRLTVV.

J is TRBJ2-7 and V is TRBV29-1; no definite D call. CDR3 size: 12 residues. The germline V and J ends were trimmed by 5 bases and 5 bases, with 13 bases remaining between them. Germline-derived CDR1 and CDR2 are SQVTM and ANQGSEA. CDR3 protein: CSVIPRQDEQYF. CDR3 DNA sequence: TGCAGCGTTATCCCCCGACAAGACGAGCAGTACTTC.

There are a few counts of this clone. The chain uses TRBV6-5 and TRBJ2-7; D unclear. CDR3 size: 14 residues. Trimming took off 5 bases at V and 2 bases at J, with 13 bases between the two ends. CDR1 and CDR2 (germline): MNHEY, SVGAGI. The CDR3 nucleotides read TGTGCCAGCAGTCCCGACATTGTCGCCTACGAGCAGTACTTC. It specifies CASSPDIVAYEQYF.

The chain's CDR3 is CASSLVGQSNQPQHF. The CDR3 nucleotides read TGTGCCAGCAGCTTAGTCGGACAGAGCAATCAGCCCCAGCATTTT. This chain links TRBV7-8 with TRBJ1-5; a possible D gene is TRBD1 (6 bases). V was pared by 1 base and J by 1 base, with 8 bases between. Germline V gene sequence: CDR1 SGHVS, CDR2 FQNEAQ. This CDR3 is 15 amino acids long. The full variable domain, in which reference TRBV7-8 and TRBJ1-5 provide the parts outside the CDR3, is GAGVSQSPRYKVAKRGQDVALRCDPISGHVSLFWYQQALGQGPEFLTYFQNEAQLDKSGLPSDRFFAERPEGSVSTLKIQRTQQEDSAVYLCASSLVGQSNQPQHFGDGTRLSIL.

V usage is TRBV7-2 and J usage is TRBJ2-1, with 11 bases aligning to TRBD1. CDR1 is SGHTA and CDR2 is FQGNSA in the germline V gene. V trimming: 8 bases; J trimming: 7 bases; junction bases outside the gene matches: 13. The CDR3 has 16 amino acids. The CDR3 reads CASEDRGRYWKNEQFF. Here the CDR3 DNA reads TGTGCCAGCGAGGACAGGGGGCGTTATTGGAAGAATGAGCAGTTCTTC.

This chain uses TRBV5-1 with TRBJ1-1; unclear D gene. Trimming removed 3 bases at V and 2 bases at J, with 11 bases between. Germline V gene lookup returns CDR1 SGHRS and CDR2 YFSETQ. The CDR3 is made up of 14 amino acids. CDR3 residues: CASSWSGRNTEAFF. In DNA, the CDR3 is TGCGCCAGCAGCTGGTCTGGGCGTAACACTGAAGCTTTCTTT.

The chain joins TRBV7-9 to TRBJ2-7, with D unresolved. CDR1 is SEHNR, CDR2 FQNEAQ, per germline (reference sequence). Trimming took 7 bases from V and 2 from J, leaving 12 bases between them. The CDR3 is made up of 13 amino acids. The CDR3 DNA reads TGTGCCAGCACCCCGGCAGGAACCTACGAGCAGTACTTC. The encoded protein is CASTPAGTYEQYF.

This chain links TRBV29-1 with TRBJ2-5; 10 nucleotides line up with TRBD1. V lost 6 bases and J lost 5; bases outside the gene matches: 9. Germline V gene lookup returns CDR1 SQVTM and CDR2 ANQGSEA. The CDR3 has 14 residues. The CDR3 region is CSVVPGQGQETQYF. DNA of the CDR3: TGCAGCGTAGTTCCGGGACAGGGGCAGGAGACCCAGTACTTC. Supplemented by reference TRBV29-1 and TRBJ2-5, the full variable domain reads SAVISQKPSRDICQRGTSLTIQCQVDSQVTMMFWYRQQPGQSLTLIATANQGSEATYESGFVIDKFPISRPNLTFSTLTVSNMSPEDSSIYLCSVVPGQGQETQYFGPGTRLLVL.

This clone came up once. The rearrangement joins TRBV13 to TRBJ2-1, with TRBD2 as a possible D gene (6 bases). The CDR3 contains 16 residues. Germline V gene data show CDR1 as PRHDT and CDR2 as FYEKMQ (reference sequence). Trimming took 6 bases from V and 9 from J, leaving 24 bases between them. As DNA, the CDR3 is TGTGCCAGCAGTCCGACTAGTCCCCACACAATGGTTGAGCAGTTCTTC. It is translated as CASSPTSPHTMVEQFF.

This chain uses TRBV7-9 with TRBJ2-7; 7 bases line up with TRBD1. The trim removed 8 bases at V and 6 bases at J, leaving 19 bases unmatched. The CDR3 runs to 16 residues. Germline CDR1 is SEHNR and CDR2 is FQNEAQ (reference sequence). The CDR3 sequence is CASERVPGLTGSEQYF. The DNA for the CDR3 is TGTGCCAGCGAAAGGGTTCCGGGCCTGACAGGGTCCGAGCAGTACTTC.

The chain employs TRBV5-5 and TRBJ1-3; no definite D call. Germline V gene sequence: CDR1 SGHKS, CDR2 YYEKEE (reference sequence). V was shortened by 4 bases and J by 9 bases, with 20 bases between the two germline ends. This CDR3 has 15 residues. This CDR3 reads CASSLAGEIRGTIYF. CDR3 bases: TGTGCCAGCAGCCTCGCCGGGGAAATCCGCGGCACCATATATTTT. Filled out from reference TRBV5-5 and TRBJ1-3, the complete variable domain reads DAGVTQSPTHLIKTRGQQVTLRCSPISGHKSVSWYQQVLGQGPQFIFQYYEKEERGRGNFPDRFSARQFPNYSSELNVNALLLGDSALYLCASSLAGEIRGTIYFGEGSWLTVV.

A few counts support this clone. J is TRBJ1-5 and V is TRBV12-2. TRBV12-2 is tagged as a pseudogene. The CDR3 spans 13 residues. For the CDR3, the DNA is TGTGCAAGTCGCTTACGTAGCAATCAGCCCCAGCATTTT. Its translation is CASRLRSNQPQHF.

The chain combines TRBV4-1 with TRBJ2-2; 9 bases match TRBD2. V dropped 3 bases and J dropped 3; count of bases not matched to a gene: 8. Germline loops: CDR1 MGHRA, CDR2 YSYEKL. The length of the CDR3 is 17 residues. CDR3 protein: CASSQGAGGRHTGELFF. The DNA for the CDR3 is TGCGCCAGCAGCCAGGGGGCGGGGGGGCGGCACACCGGGGAGCTGTTTTTT.

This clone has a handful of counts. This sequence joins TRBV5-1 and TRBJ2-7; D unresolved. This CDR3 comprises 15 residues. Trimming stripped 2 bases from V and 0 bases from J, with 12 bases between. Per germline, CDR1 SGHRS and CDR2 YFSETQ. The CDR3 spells CASSFNPESSYEQYF. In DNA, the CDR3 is TGCGCCAGCAGCTTTAATCCGGAGAGCTCCTACGAGCAGTACTTC.

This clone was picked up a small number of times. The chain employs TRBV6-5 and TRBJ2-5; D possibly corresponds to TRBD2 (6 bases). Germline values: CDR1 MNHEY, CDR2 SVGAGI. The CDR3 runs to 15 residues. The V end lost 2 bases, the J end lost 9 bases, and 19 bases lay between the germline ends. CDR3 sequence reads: CASSYGTRLGAAQYF. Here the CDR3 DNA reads TGTGCCAGCAGTTACGGAACCCGACTAGGTGCGGCCCAGTACTTC.

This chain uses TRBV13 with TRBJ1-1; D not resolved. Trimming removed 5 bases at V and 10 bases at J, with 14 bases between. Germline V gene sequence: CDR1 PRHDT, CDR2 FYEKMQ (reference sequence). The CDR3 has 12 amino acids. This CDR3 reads CASSSISSGAFF. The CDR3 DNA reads TGTGCCAGCAGCAGTATCTCGAGTGGAGCTTTCTTT.